This T cell receptor (beta chain) appears in the sequencing data of a study of CD8 T cells in ankylosing spondylitis. The study's findings and limits: Some of these motif variants have turned up before, in reports on reactive arthritis synovial fluid and blood. One TCR beta motif, made up of roughly eight highly homologous variants, appeared characteristic of ankylosing spondylitis blood. As for the disease-linked clones, they showed a CD8+ phenotype and occurred at relatively low frequencies in peripheral blood. Disease-linked clones reportedly showed significant enrichment in matched ankylosing spondylitis synovial fluid.

This clonotype was seen a few times. What it binds is unknown. Quantitative barcoded 5'-RACE was used to prepare TCR beta libraries. One entry per CDR3 protein, called by TCRdb with MiXCR from the 5' RACE reads. This table holds 130,000 or so distinct CDR3 sequences, 17% found once. This TCR came from a male donor with ankylosing spondylitis. The sample was blood, either unsorted or a sorted T cell fraction (not recorded which).

CDR3 residues: CASSPRTRAYEQYF. DNA for the CDR3: TGTGCCAGCAGTCCTAGGACACGTGCCTACGAGCAGTACTTC. J is TRBJ2-7 and V is TRBV6-2 or TRBV6-3; possible D gene TRBD1, 5 bases. The germline V gene has CDR1 MNHEY and CDR2 SVGEGT. This CDR3 comprises 14 residues. Trimming stripped 5 bases from V and 2 bases from J, with 13 bases between.